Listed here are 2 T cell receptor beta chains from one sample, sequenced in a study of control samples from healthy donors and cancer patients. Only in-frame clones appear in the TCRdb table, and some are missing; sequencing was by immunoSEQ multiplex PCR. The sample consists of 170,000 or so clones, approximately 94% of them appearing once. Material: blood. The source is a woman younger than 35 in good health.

Written as DNA, the CDR3 is TGTGCCAGCAGCCAACATTCATCTCGAACTGAAGCTTTCTTT. Protein sequence: CASSQHSSRTEAFF. This rearrangement joins TRBV3-1 (or the pseudogene TRBV3-2) to TRBJ1-1; no firm D call. The CDR3 consists of 14 residues. Per the germline V gene, CDR1 is LGHDT and CDR2 is YNNKEL (reference sequence). V gave up 2 bases and J gave up 5 bases, with 12 bases separating them.

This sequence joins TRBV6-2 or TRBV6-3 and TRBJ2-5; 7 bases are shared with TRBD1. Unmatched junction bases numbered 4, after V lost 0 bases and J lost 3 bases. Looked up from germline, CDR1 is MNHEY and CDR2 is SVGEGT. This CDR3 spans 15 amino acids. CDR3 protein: CASSYSSTGEETQYF. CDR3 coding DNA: TGTGCCAGCAGTTACTCGAGTACAGGGGAAGAGACCCAGTACTTC.